This T cell receptor beta chain was documented in a study of cytomegalovirus exposure and HLA in healthy donors. Across the study: Assignment to the Caucasian-associated ancestry cluster applied to around 82% of the approximately 360 genotyped donors. Regarding the study as a whole: Some V segments, including TRBV6-2 and TRBV6-3, were excluded as indistinguishable. Most TCR sequences were seen very rarely across donors, but some public TCRs occurred in many.

In the PCR, 60 Vbeta and 13 Jbeta primers were used. Authors' analysis steps: In a later analysis, about 11 million of 65 million to 80 million unique beta chains occurred in at least two donors. Assay used: immunoSEQ multiplex PCR; TCRdb lists only in-frame clones, some missing. V and J calls and clone size are given by that table; D and trimming were obtained from the DNA. The table records about 150,000 clones, less than 85% of them present only once. The CDR3 is 16 amino acids. CDR1 and CDR2 from the germline V gene are SEHNR and FQNEAQ (reference sequence). This clone has just a few counts. Its cognate antigen is unknown. At one end the junction does not follow the germline gene, possibly because of a read error.

This clonotype was obtained from a woman aged 50 to 65 in good health and CMV-seropositive. The chain uses TRBV7-9 and TRBJ1-2; 8 bases align to TRBD1. The specimen was PBMCs. CDR3 in amino acids: CSSSLQTGQGVRGYTF. For the CDR3, the DNA is TGTTCCAGCAGCTTACAGACAGGACAGGGAGTGCGGGGCTACACCTTC.